This TCR beta chain was sequenced in a study of OX40 agonist ivuxolimab in advanced cancers. General observations from the study: People who partly responded at 0.1-3.0 mg/kg had some of the least clonal expansion seen.

Some clones are missing from TCRdb's copy, which holds only in-frame ones; the method was immunoSEQ multiplex PCR. The sample includes fewer than 100,000 clones, around 90% of them seen just once. This CDR3 has 15 amino acids. From germline, CDR1 is MDHEN and CDR2 SYDVKM. With 2 bases removed from V and 5 bases from J, the gap between germline ends came to 15 bases. Concerning this clone: The antigen remains unidentified.

The sequence was obtained from an adult with an advanced solid tumor such as melanoma, head and neck, liver or kidney cancer. This sequence joins TRBV28 and TRBJ2-5, with a possible D match to TRBD1 (5 bases). The input for sequencing was CD4+ or CD8+ T cells sorted from blood, taken in a trial of the OX40 agonist ivuxolimab. The CDR3 bases are TGTGCCAGCAGTTTACCCAGGGCCGGTTTTGAGACCCAGTACTTC. Translation: CASSLPRAGFETQYF.